Sequencing of this T cell receptor beta chain was carried out in a study of blood T cell repertoires in COVID-19. How the authors handled the data: The assay estimated nucleated cells by amplifying reference gene primers. Repertoires were generated with immunoSEQ multiplex PCR, while TCRdb's copy carries only in-frame clones and drops some. The V and J calls and clone size are taken from that table; D and trimming were inferred from the DNA. This sample has approximately 210,000 clones; about 91% occur once, and the top ten carry around 1.2%. Germline V gene lookup returns CDR1 LGHDT and CDR2 YNNKEL (reference sequence). This CDR3 is 14 amino acids long. The V gene end was trimmed by 3 bases and the J gene end by 5 bases; junction bases not matched to a gene: 6.

The sequence was obtained from a man younger than 40 with acute or convalescent COVID-19. Sample: peripheral blood. The chain carries TRBV3-1 (or the pseudogene TRBV3-2) and TRBJ1-2, with 7 bases matching TRBD1. The CDR3 here is CASSHYEGAYGYTF. The CDR3 nucleotides are TGTGCCAGCAGCCACTATGAGGGGGCTTATGGCTACACCTTC.